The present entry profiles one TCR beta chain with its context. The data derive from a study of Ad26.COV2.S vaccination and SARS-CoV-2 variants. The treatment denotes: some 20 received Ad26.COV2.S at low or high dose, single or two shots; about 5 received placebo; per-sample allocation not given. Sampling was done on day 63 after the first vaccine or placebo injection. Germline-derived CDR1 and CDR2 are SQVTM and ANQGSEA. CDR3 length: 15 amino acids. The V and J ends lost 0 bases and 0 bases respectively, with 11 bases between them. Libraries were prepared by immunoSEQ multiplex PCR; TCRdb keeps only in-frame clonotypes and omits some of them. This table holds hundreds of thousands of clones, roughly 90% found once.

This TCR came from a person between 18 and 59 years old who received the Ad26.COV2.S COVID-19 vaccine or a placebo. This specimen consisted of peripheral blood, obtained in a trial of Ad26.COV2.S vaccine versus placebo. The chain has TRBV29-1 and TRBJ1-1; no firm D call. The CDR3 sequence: CSVEDRPRLNTEAFF. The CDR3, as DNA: TGCAGCGTTGAAGATCGTCCCCGACTGAACACTGAAGCTTTCTTT.